What follows are 4 T cell receptor beta chains derived from one specimen sequenced in a study of blood T cell repertoires in COVID-19. Libraries were prepared by immunoSEQ multiplex PCR; TCRdb keeps only in-frame clonotypes and omits some of them. The sample includes 250,000 or so clones, roughly 82% of them seen just once. The specimen sequenced was PBMCs or T cells enriched from blood (not recorded which). These receptors all come from a woman aged 50 to 60 who had recovered from COVID-19.

In its sample, this clone was seen once. The chain joins TRBV12-5 to TRBJ2-5; tentatively, D is TRBD2 (7 bases). The V and J ends lost 10 bases and 3 bases respectively, with 18 bases between them. Germline V gene lookup returns CDR1 LGHNT and CDR2 FRNRAP. The CDR3 length is 14 residues. This chain's CDR3 is CATLRGGLEETQYF. The CDR3 DNA sequence: TGTGCTACCTTGAGGGGGGGCCTAGAAGAGACCCAGTACTTC.

Notes on this clone: An end of the junction does not agree with germline; a read error may underlie this. The genes are TRBV12-3 or TRBV12-4 and TRBJ2-3, with D possibly being TRBD2 (6 bases). The CDR3 runs to 12 residues. The chain's CDR3 is CASSLLTSLFTF. CDR3 DNA: TGTGCCAGCAGTTTGCTGACTAGTTTATTTACTTTT.

CDR3 in amino acids: CASSSRIEAFF. The DNA of the CDR3 is TGTGCCAGCAGTTCGCGAATTGAAGCTTTCTTT. This chain joins TRBV12-3 or TRBV12-4 and TRBJ1-1; D ambiguous. This CDR3 spans 11 amino acids. The V end was cut by 4 bases, the J end by 7 bases, with 7 bases between.

This sequence joins TRBV19 and TRBJ1-3; possible D gene TRBD1, 6 bases. Trimming took off 5 bases at V and 0 bases at J, with 20 bases between the two ends. CDR1 and CDR2 (germline): LNHDA, SQIVND (reference sequence). CDR3 size: 18 residues. As DNA, the CDR3 is TGTGCCAGTAGTCAGCGACGGAGGGGGGGAACCTCTGGAAACACCATATATTTT. Its protein is CASSQRRRGGTSGNTIYF.